This T cell receptor beta chain came from a study of tumor-infiltrating lymphocytes in primary liver carcinoma. Study-level background: The patients included men and women who were aged 30 to 69 years.

With 5 bases removed from V and 4 bases from J, the gap between germline ends came to 15 bases. CDR3 size: 15 residues. Germline values: CDR1 MNHNS, CDR2 SASEGT. It was from about 19-30 mg of unsorted bulk tissue that RNA and DNA were co-extracted. From approximately 550 ng of total RNA, TCR beta-specific cDNA was reverse-transcribed using a constant-region primer. A slightly modified ARM-PCR protocol with three nested multiplex PCR rounds produced these TCR beta libraries. The two initial PCR rounds, roughly 9 cycles each, used TRBV1-TRBV30 forward and C-beta reverse primers. TCRdb called the multiplex PCR reads again in MiXCR, with one record for every CDR3 protein. Among around 99,000 distinct CDR3 sequences, around 68% were seen once, and the ten largest hold 27%.

J is TRBJ2-1 and V is TRBV6-1; D may be TRBD2 (6 bases). The sequence derives from a man between 40 and 49 years old with primary liver carcinoma and hepatitis B virus infection. The material sequenced was tumor-adjacent normal liver tissue. The DNA for the CDR3 is TGTGCCAGCAGTCAACAAAGCGGAGGGTACAATGAGCAGTTCTTC. Its protein is CASSQQSGGYNEQFF.